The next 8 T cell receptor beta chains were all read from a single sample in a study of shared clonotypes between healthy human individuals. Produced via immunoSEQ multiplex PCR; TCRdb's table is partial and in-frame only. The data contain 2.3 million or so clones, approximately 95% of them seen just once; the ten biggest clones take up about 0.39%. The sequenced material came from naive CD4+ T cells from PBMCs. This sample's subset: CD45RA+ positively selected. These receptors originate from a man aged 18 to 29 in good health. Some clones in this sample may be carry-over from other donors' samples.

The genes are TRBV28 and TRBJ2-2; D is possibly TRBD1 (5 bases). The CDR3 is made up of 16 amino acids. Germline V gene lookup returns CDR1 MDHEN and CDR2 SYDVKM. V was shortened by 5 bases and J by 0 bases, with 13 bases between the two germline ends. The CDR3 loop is CASSIPRATNTGELFF. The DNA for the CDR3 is TGTGCCAGCAGTATCCCCAGGGCGACGAACACCGGGGAGCTGTTTTTT.

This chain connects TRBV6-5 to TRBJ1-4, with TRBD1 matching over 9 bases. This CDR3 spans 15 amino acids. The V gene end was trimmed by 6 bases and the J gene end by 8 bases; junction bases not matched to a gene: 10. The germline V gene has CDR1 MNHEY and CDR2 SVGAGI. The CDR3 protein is CASRPLQGAREKLFF. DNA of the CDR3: TGTGCCAGCAGACCCCTACAGGGGGCAAGGGAAAAACTGTTTTTT.

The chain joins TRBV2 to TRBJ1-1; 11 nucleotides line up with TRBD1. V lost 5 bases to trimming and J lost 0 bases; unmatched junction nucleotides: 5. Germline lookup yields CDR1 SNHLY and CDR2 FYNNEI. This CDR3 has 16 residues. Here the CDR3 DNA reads TGTGCCAGCAGTTCTGGGACAGGGGGGCTGAACACTGAAGCTTTCTTT. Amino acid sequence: CASSSGTGGLNTEAFF.

The CDR3 region has the DNA TGCGCCAGCAGCTACCGACCACAGGGGACAGACGAGCAGTACTTC. Amino acid sequence: CASSYRPQGTDEQYF. V usage is TRBV5-1 and J usage is TRBJ2-7, with 7 bases aligning to TRBD1. V dropped 3 bases and J dropped 5; count of bases not matched to a gene: 11. The CDR3 spans 15 residues. In germline, CDR1 is SGHRS, CDR2 YFSETQ. Based on the CDR3 plus reference TRBV5-1 and TRBJ2-7, the full variable domain is KAGVTQTPRYLIKTRGQQVTLSCSPISGHRSVSWYQQTPGQGLQFLFEYFSETQRNKGNFPGRFSGRQFSNSRSEMNVSTLELGDSALYLCASSYRPQGTDEQYFGPGTRLTVT.

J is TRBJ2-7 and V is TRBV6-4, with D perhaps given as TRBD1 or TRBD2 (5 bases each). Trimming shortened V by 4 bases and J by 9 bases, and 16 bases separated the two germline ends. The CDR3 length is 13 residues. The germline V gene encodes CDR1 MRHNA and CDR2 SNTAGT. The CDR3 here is CASSAGANLRQYF. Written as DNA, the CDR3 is TGTGCCAGCAGTGCCGGGGCTAACCTTCGGCAGTACTTC.

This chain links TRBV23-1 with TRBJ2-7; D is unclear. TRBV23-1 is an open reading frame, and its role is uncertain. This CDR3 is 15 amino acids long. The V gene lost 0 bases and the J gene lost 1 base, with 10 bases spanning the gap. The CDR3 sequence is CASSQSPGSSYEQYF. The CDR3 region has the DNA TGCGCCAGCAGTCAATCGCCCGGTTCTTCCTACGAGCAGTACTTC.

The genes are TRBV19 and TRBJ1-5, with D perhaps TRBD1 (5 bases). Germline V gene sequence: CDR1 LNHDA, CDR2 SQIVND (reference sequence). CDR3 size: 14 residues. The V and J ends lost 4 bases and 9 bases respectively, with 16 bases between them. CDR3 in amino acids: CASSRGPTESPQHF. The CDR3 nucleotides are TGTGCCAGTAGTAGGGGACCCACAGAGTCGCCCCAGCATTTT.

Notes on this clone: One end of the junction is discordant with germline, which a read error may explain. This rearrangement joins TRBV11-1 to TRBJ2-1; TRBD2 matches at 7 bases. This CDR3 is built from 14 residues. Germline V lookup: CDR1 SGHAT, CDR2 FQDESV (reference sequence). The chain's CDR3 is CASSNQRASGVSVF. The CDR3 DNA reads TGTGCCAGCAGCAACCAGCGGGCTAGCGGAGTCAGCGTCTTC.